The 3 T cell receptor beta chains presented below share a single source sample, sequenced in a study of human T cells and chemical hapten exposure. TCRdb fed the RACE reads into MiXCR, producing one record per CDR3 protein. This table has 95,000 to 100,000 distinct CDR3 sequences, approximately 10% appearing once. Sample time point: pre-sensitization, week 0. Regarding treatment: therapeutic diphenylcyclopropenone sensitization with weekly scalp DPC. The sample here was whole blood, taken in connection with sensitization to the hapten diphenylcyclopropenone (DPC). Receptors were obtained from a woman in her fifties or sixties with alopecia areata. Some clones in this sample may be carry-over from other donors' samples.

This clonotype was seen many times. The chain has TRBV5-1 and TRBJ2-1, with a tentative D call TRBD1 (5 bases). The germline V and J ends were trimmed by 4 bases and 0 bases, with 11 bases remaining between them. Germline assignment: CDR1 SGHRS and CDR2 YFSETQ. There are 15 residues in the CDR3. This chain's CDR3 is CASSPDTNSYNEQFF. The CDR3, as DNA: TGCGCCAGCAGCCCGGACACTAACTCCTACAATGAGCAGTTCTTC.

There are many counts of this clonotype. The V call is TRBV5-1, the J call TRBJ2-1; the match to TRBD1 covers 7 bases. The CDR3 runs to 15 residues. CDR1 is SGHRS, CDR2 YFSETQ, per germline. The J segment lost 1 base and the V segment lost 4 bases, leaving 5 bases of the junction unmatched. DNA for the CDR3: TGCGCCAGCAGCCCCACAGGGGTGTCCTACAATGAGCAGTTCTTC. Translated, it gives CASSPTGVSYNEQFF.

This clonotype was found many times. The J gene is TRBJ1-2, the V gene TRBV6-6, with D possibly matching TRBD1 (6 bases). V lost 7 bases and J 0 bases, leaving 18 bases between the germline ends. CDR3 length: 16 amino acids. Looked up from germline, CDR1 is MNHNY and CDR2 is SVGAGI (reference sequence). The CDR3 nucleotides are TGTGCCAGCACTCCCGGCGGGACACCCACTAACTATGGCTACACCTTC. Its protein is CASTPGGTPTNYGYTF.